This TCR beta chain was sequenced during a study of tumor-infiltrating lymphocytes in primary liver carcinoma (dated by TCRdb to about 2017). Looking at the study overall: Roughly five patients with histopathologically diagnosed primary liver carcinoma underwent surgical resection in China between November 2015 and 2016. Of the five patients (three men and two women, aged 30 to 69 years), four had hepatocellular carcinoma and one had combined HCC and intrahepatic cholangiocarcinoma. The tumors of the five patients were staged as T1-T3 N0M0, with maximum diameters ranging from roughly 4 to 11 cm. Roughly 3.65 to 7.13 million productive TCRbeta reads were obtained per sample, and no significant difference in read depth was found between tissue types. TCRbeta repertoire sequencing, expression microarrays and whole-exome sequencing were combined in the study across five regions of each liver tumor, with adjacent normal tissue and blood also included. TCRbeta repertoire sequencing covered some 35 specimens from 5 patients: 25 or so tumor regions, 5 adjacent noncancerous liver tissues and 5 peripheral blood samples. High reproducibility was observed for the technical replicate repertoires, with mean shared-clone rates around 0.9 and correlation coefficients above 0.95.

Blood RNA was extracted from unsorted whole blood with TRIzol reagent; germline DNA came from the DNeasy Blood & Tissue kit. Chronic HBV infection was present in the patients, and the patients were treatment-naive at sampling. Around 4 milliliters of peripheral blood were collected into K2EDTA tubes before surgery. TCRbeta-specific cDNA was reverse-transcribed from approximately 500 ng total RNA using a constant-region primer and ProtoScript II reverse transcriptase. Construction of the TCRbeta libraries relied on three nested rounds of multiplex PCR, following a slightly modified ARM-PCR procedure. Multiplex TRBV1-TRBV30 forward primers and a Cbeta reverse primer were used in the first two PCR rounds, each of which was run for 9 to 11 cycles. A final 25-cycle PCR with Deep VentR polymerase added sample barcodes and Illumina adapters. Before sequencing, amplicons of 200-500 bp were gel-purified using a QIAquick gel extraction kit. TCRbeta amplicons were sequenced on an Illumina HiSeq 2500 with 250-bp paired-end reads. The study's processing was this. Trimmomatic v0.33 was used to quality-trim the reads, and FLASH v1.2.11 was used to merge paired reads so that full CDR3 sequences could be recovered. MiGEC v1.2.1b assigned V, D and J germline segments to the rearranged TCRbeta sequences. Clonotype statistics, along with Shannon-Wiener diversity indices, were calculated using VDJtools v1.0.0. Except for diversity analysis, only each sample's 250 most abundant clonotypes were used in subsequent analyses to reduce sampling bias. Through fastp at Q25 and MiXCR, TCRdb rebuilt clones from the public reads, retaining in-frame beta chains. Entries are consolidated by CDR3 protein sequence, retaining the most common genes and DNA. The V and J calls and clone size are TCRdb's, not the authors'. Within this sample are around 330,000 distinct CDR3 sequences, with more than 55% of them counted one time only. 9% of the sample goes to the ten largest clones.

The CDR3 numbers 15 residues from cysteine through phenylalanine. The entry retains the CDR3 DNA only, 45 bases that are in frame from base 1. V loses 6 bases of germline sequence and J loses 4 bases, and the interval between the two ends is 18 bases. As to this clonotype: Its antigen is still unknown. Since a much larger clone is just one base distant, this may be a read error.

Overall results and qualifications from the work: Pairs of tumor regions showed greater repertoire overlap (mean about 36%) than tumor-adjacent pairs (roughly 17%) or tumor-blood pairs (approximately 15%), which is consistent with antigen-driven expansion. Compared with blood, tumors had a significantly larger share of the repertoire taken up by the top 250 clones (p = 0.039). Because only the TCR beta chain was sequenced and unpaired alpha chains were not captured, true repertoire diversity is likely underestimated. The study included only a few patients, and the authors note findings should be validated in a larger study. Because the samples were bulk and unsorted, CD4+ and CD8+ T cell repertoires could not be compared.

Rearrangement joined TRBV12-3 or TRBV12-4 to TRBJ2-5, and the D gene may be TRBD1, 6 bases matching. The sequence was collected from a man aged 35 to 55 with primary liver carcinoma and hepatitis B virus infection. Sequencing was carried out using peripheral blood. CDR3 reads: CASRPRAGEGETQYF. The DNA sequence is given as TGTGCCAGCAGGCCCCGGGCAGGGGAAGGAGAGACCCAGTACTTC.